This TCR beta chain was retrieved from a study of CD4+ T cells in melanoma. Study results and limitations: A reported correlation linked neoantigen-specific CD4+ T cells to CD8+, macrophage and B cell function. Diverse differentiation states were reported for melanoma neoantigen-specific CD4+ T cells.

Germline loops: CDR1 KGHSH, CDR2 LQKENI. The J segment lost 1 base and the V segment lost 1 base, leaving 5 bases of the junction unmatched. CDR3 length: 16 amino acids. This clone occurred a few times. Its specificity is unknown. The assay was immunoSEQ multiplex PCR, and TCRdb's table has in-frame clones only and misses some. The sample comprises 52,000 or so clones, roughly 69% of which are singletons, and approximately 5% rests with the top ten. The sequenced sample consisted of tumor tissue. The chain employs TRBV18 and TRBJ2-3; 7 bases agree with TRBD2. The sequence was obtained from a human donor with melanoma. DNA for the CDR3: TGTGCCAGCTCACCACTGGCCGCGGGGGGCACAGATACGCAGTATTTT. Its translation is CASSPLAAGGTDTQYF.